Listed below are T cell receptor beta chains from one sample, sequenced in a study of cytomegalovirus exposure and HLA in healthy donors. Produced via immunoSEQ multiplex PCR; TCRdb's table is partial and in-frame only. The sample records some 250,000 clones, less than 95% being singletons. The sequencing sample was made of PBMCs. The receptors were sampled from a woman aged 25-40 years in good health and CMV-seronegative. Both conserved end residues are part of each CDR3. Each record gives: D gene, V gene, J gene, clone size, CDR3 protein, CDR3 DNA. A D gene is named only where the DNA matches it firmly. Clone size is given for some rows only: seen once, a few or many times, or a class if the clone is expanded.

.	TRBV13	TRBJ1-1	.	CASSYFGKDTEAFF	TGTGCCAGCAGTTACTTCGGGAAGGACACTGAAGCTTTCTTT
.	TRBV5-1	TRBJ2-3	.	CASSLSGDGRVDTQYF	TGCGCCAGCAGCTTATCCGGAGACGGGAGAGTAGATACGCAGTATTTT
.	TRBV11-3	TRBJ1-1	.	CASSLAAWGDTEAFF	TGTGCCAGCAGCTTAGCGGCCTGGGGCGACACTGAAGCTTTCTTT
TRBD1	TRBV27	TRBJ2-3	.	CASSPRGPRGTDTQYF	TGTGCCAGCAGTCCCCGGGGCCCCAGGGGGACAGATACGCAGTATTTT
.	TRBV10-2	TRBJ2-5	once	CASSESRRAQRSQETQYF	TGCGCCAGCAGTGAGTCGCGGCGGGCCCAGAGGAGCCAAGAGACCCAGTACTTC
.	TRBV6-5	TRBJ2-5	.	CASSYFGETQYF	TGTGCCAGCAGTTACTTCGGGGAGACCCAGTACTTC
TRBD1	TRBV7-6	TRBJ2-3	.	CASSLGQGAIDTQYF	TGTGCCAGCAGCTTAGGACAGGGGGCTATAGATACGCAGTATTTT
.	TRBV15	TRBJ1-5	.	CATSSHGVSQPQHF	TGTGCCACCAGCAGCCATGGGGTTAGTCAGCCCCAGCATTTT
.	TRBV5-6	TRBJ2-1	.	CASSLGTEQFF	TGTGCCAGCAGCTTAGGGACAGAGCAGTTCTTC
TRBD1	TRBV15	TRBJ2-1	.	CATSRSGQGIYNEQFF	TGTGCCACCAGCAGATCCGGACAGGGTATCTACAATGAGCAGTTCTTC
.	TRBV9	TRBJ2-5	.	CASSLTPPETQYF	TGTGCCAGCAGCCTTACGCCCCCGGAGACCCAGTACTTC
.	TRBV4-3	TRBJ1-2	.	CASSQDPSTVTGYGYTF	TGCGCCAGCAGCCAAGACCCTTCGACAGTAACGGGCTATGGCTACACCTTC
.	TRBV2	TRBJ2-7	.	CASSVNSGNTYEQYF	TGTGCCAGCAGCGTTAATAGCGGAAATACCTACGAGCAGTACTTC
TRBD2	TRBV28	TRBJ2-1	.	CASIARLAGVKGQKYNEQFF	TGTGCCAGCATCGCCCGTTTAGCGGGAGTAAAGGGCCAAAAGTACAATGAGCAGTTCTTC
TRBD2	TRBV7-9	TRBJ2-1	.	CASSNSGSSYNEQFF	TGTGCCAGCAGCAATAGCGGGAGCTCCTACAATGAGCAGTTCTTC
.	TRBV5-1	TRBJ1-3	.	CASSLALSGNTIYF	TGCGCCAGCAGCTTGGCACTCTCTGGAAACACCATATATTTT
TRBD1	TRBV4-1	TRBJ2-7	once	CASSRIEGSGTAPYEQYF	TGCGCCAGCAGCCGAATCGAAGGTTCCGGGACAGCGCCCTACGAGCAGTACTTC
.	TRBV12-5	TRBJ2-1	.	CASGLLENEQFF	TGTGCTAGTGGTTTGCTAGAGAATGAGCAGTTCTTC
.	TRBV6-5	TRBJ2-3	.	CASSSGPDRDTQYF	TGTGCCAGCAGCAGTGGACCGGACCGCGATACGCAGTATTTT
.	TRBV4-1	TRBJ1-2	.	CASSQDPGTLYGYTF	TGCGCCAGCAGCCAAGACCCCGGGACACTCTATGGCTACACCTTC
.	TRBV10-3	TRBJ1-1	.	CAISGENGGTEAFF	TGTGCCATCAGTGGAGAGAATGGGGGCACTGAAGCTTTCTTT
TRBD1	TRBV5-1	TRBJ2-4	.	CASSVDRGDIQYF	TGCGCCAGCAGCGTCGACAGGGGAGACATTCAGTACTTC
.	TRBV4-3	TRBJ2-7	.	CASGTGQGRFSDESSYEQYF	TGCGCCAGCGGAACGGGACAAGGTCGGTTTTCGGACGAAAGCTCCTACGAGCAGTACTTC
.	TRBV28	TRBJ2-7	.	CATSPGSSEGEQYF	TGTGCCACCTCCCCGGGTAGCTCGGAGGGCGAGCAGTACTTC
TRBD1	TRBV5-1	TRBJ2-7	.	CASSLDTGGLYEQYF	TGCGCCAGCAGCTTGGATACAGGGGGCCTTTACGAGCAGTACTTC
TRBD2	TRBV7-3	TRBJ2-3	.	CASSFGLAGGRDTQYF	TGTGCCAGCAGCTTTGGACTAGCGGGAGGGAGAGATACGCAGTATTTT